These T cell receptor beta chains were read from a single sample in a study of human T cells and chemical hapten exposure. TCRdb processed the RACE reads anew with MiXCR; each CDR3 protein has one entry. The profile shows tens of thousands of distinct CDR3 sequences, around 3.6% of them singletons. The sample was whole blood. These receptors all stem from a human donor in good health. Some clones in this sample may be carry-over from other donors' samples. Both conserved end residues are part of each CDR3. Each record gives: V gene, J gene, D gene, clone size, CDR3 protein, CDR3 DNA. D genes are given only for firm matches. The size of a clone is reported for some rows only, either as once, few or many, or as a class for expanded clones.

>TRBV7-2|TRBJ2-7|TRBD2|many
CASSISGRSSYEQYF
TGTGCCAGCAGCATAAGCGGGAGAAGCTCCTACGAGCAGTACTTC
>TRBV18|TRBJ2-7|TRBD1|few
CASSPIRTGGTYEQYF
TGTGCCAGCTCACCCATAAGGACAGGGGGGACCTACGAGCAGTACTTC
>TRBV4-1|TRBJ1-2|TRBD1|many
CASSREGTGKGYGYTF
TGCGCCAGCAGCCGGGAAGGGACAGGGAAAGGGTATGGCTACACCTTC
>TRBV12-3/TRBV12-4|TRBJ1-2|NA|NA
CASSSGPLASYYGYTF
TGTGCCAGCAGCTCTGGCCCCCTTGCTTCTTACTATGGCTACACCTTC
>TRBV24-1|TRBJ1-5|NA|many
CATSDLKGHQPQHF
TGTGCCACCAGTGATTTGAAGGGACATCAGCCCCAGCATTTT
>TRBV7-9|TRBJ2-3|TRBD1|NA
CASSLTGTGGALDTQYF
TGTGCCAGCAGCCTGACCGGGACAGGGGGCGCATTGGATACGCAGTATTTT
>TRBV12-3/TRBV12-4|TRBJ2-3|TRBD2|many
CASGSQLAGVDTQYF
TGTGCCAGCGGCAGCCAACTAGCGGGAGTTGATACGCAGTATTTT
>TRBV28|TRBJ1-6|TRBD1|few
CASGTRQGALYNSPLHF
TGTGCCAGCGGAACGCGACAGGGGGCTTTATATAATTCACCCCTCCACTTT
>TRBV14|TRBJ1-5|NA|few
CASSLRDHGQFF
TGTGCCAGCAGCCTCCGGGACCACGGCCAGTTTTTT
>TRBV24-1|TRBJ2-5|TRBD1|many
CATSDPTGGKETQYF
TGTGCCACCAGTGATCCGACAGGGGGCAAAGAGACCCAGTACTTC
>TRBV27|TRBJ2-7|NA|many
CASSLIRGFSYEQYF
TGTGCCAGCAGTTTAATCAGGGGCTTCTCCTACGAGCAGTACTTC
>TRBV11-2|TRBJ1-2|NA|many
CASSPETLANYGYTF
TGTGCCAGCAGCCCAGAGACACTAGCTAACTATGGCTACACCTTC
>TRBV25-1|TRBJ1-2|TRBD1|few
CASRRDSFGYGYTF
TGTGCCAGCAGAAGGGACAGTTTCGGCTATGGCTACACCTTC
>TRBV25-1|TRBJ2-1|NA|many
CASSANDRNEQFF
TGTGCCAGCAGTGCGAACGACAGGAATGAGCAGTTCTTC
>TRBV10-3|TRBJ1-5|NA|many
CAISESTRPGPQHF
TGTGCCATCAGTGAGTCGACTCGGCCCGGGCCCCAGCATTTT
>TRBV12-3/TRBV12-4|TRBJ2-1|TRBD2|NA
CASSLGAGGHNEQFF
TGTGCCAGCAGTTTAGGAGCGGGAGGCCACAATGAGCAGTTCTTC
>TRBV27|TRBJ2-7|TRBD2|NA
CASSSGLAGAYEQYF
TGTGCCAGCAGTTCGGGACTAGCGGGAGCCTACGAGCAGTACTTC
>TRBV5-1|TRBJ1-1|TRBD1|many
CASSATTWADRAPEAFF
TGCGCCAGCAGCGCCACCACGTGGGCTGACAGGGCCCCTGAAGCTTTCTTT
>TRBV7-9|TRBJ1-6|NA|many
CASSLVVPTAPNSPLHF
TGTGCCAGCAGCTTAGTTGTACCGACAGCCCCTAATTCACCCCTCCACTTT
>TRBV12-3/TRBV12-4|TRBJ2-7|TRBD2|NA
CASSRSGGEQYF
TGTGCCAGCAGCCGGTCGGGGGGCGAGCAGTACTTC
>TRBV18|TRBJ2-1|NA|few
CASSPEEGLGNEQFF
TGTGCCAGCTCACCCGAGGAGGGGTTAGGGAATGAGCAGTTCTTC
>TRBV25-1|TRBJ2-2|NA|few
CATKDRLWTGELFF
TGTGCCACAAAAGACAGGTTATGGACCGGGGAGCTGTTTTTT
>TRBV4-1|TRBJ2-7|TRBD2|few
CASSPGLAGVEQYF
TGCGCCAGCAGCCCCGGACTAGCGGGAGTCGAGCAGTACTTC
>TRBV29-1|TRBJ2-7|NA|many
CSVRRQGEQYF
TGCAGCGTCCGCCGCCAGGGCGAGCAGTACTTC
>TRBV28|TRBJ1-5|TRBD1|few
CASRIRTLDRLNQPQHF
TGTGCCAGCCGGATTCGAACCCTGGACAGGTTAAATCAGCCCCAGCATTTT
>TRBV4-1|TRBJ1-4|NA|few
CASSQEVGGEKLFF
TGCGCCAGCAGCCAAGAGGTCGGCGGGGAAAAACTGTTTTTT
>TRBV20-1|TRBJ2-1|NA|many
CSARDHRGSGYNEQFF
TGCAGTGCTAGAGATCACAGAGGGAGCGGTTACAATGAGCAGTTCTTC
>TRBV20-1|TRBJ2-7|NA|many
CSAYSMDFSSYEQYF
TGCAGTGCTTACTCTATGGACTTCTCCTCCTACGAGCAGTACTTC
>TRBV7-9|TRBJ1-5|TRBD1|many
CASSSPGQGAGQPQHF
TGTGCCAGCAGCTCCCCCGGACAGGGGGCAGGGCAGCCCCAGCATTTT
>TRBV3-1|TRBJ2-7|NA|few
CASSQATGHEQYF
TGTGCCAGCAGCCAAGCAACAGGCCACGAGCAGTACTTC
>TRBV5-1|TRBJ2-6|NA|many
CASSTGAPGGANVLTF
TGCGCCAGCAGTACGGGAGCCCCTGGGGGGGCCAACGTCCTGACTTTC
>TRBV24-1|TRBJ2-3|NA|many
CATSEALTDTQYF
TGTGCCACCAGTGAGGCTCTCACAGATACGCAGTATTTT
>TRBV6-1|TRBJ1-4|NA|NA
CASSEGQANEKLFF
TGTGCCAGCAGTGAAGGGCAGGCTAATGAAAAACTGTTTTTT
>TRBV12-3/TRBV12-4|TRBJ2-7|NA|NA
CASRDGTSYEQYF
TGTGCCAGCAGAGACGGAACCTCCTACGAGCAGTACTTC
>TRBV12-3/TRBV12-4|TRBJ2-1|TRBD2|many
CASSSGTSRGGEQFF
TGTGCCAGCAGTTCCGGGACTAGTAGGGGTGGTGAGCAGTTCTTC
>TRBV6-5|TRBJ1-2|NA|many
CASRLLPGDPSAYGYTF
TGTGCCAGCAGACTACTCCCGGGAGACCCAAGTGCCTATGGCTACACCTTC
>TRBV2|TRBJ2-7|NA|NA
CASRDSYEQYF
TGTGCCAGCAGAGACAGCTACGAGCAGTACTTC
>TRBV28|TRBJ1-2|TRBD1|few
CASSSSDRGNYGYTF
TGTGCCAGCAGTTCGTCGGACAGGGGAAACTATGGCTACACCTTC
>TRBV28|TRBJ2-1|NA|many
CASSGGTASSYNEQFF
TGTGCCAGCAGTGGAGGGACAGCCAGCTCCTACAATGAGCAGTTCTTC
>TRBV12-3/TRBV12-4|TRBJ2-2|NA|many
CASSPGRIRAPPSFANTGELFF
TGTGCCAGCAGCCCAGGACGGATCCGCGCTCCCCCAAGTTTCGCGAACACCGGGGAGCTGTTTTTT
>TRBV20-1|TRBJ2-3|TRBD2|few
CSASDSGKITDTQYF
TGCAGTGCTAGTGATAGCGGGAAAATCACAGATACGCAGTATTTT
>TRBV7-8|TRBJ1-1|NA|few
CASSPQQGNTEAFF
TGTGCCAGCAGCCCCCAACAGGGTAACACTGAAGCTTTCTTT
>TRBV12-3/TRBV12-4|TRBJ2-7|TRBD2|NA
CASSFGLAGGGKAYEQYF
TGTGCCAGCAGTTTCGGACTAGCGGGAGGGGGGAAAGCCTACGAGCAGTACTTC
>TRBV28|TRBJ2-4|NA|many
CASTTGTLNIQYF
TGTGCCAGCACCACCGGGACACTTAACATTCAGTACTTC